Presented here are 18 T cell receptor beta chains from one specimen sequenced in a study of shared clonotypes between healthy human individuals. This table comes from immunoSEQ multiplex PCR, and its TCRdb copy is limited to in-frame clones, with some not included. The sample lists 2 million to 2.5 million clones, approximately 95% occurring once. The material sequenced was naive CD4+ T cells from PBMCs. Subset given: CD45RA+ positively selected. Receptors originate from a man between 18 and 29 years old in good health. Some clones in this sample may be carry-over from other donors' samples.

This clone was detected once. This chain links TRBV5-4 with TRBJ2-3; 9 nucleotides agree with TRBD2. V lost 3 bases and J lost 4; bases outside the gene matches: 12. There are 17 residues in the CDR3. CDR1 SGHNT and CDR2 YYREEE come from the germline V gene (reference sequence). CDR3: CASSSEIVAGVPDTQYF. The CDR3 DNA reads as TGTGCCAGCAGCTCGGAAATTGTAGCGGGAGTCCCAGATACGCAGTATTTT.

The CDR3 loop reads CASSLYLAGGPGEQFF. As DNA, the CDR3 is TGTGCCAGCAGTCTGTACCTAGCGGGAGGGCCGGGTGAGCAGTTCTTC. This chain links TRBV5-4 with TRBJ2-1, with 12 bases fitting TRBD2. V was clipped by 5 bases and J by 9 bases; unmatched bases: 12. CDR1 and CDR2 (germline): SGHNT, YYREEE (reference sequence). CDR3 length: 16 residues.

This chain uses TRBV19 with TRBJ2-1, with 9 positions matching TRBD1. V trimming: 4 bases; J trimming: 9 bases; junction bases outside the gene matches: 10. This CDR3 has 15 amino acids. Germline V gene lookup returns CDR1 LNHDA and CDR2 SQIVND (reference sequence). Here the CDR3 DNA reads TGTGCCAGTAGTACCCGGGCCGGGACAGGGATTGAGCAGTTCTTC. Translation: CASSTRAGTGIEQFF.

The chain employs TRBV7-9 and TRBJ2-7; 7 bases map to TRBD1. After removal of 5 bases from V and 3 bases from J, the junction contained 4 bases not matched to a gene. Germline V gene sequence: CDR1 SEHNR, CDR2 FQNEAQ (reference sequence). This CDR3 is built from 13 residues. CDR3 in amino acids: CASSQQGRYEQYF. DNA for the CDR3: TGTGCCAGCAGCCAACAGGGGCGCTACGAGCAGTACTTC. Drawing the rest from reference TRBV7-9 and TRBJ2-7, the complete variable domain is DTGVSQNPRHKITKRGQNVTFRCDPISEHNRLYWYRQTLGQGPEFLTYFQNEAQLEKSRLLSDRFSAERPKGSFSTLEIQRTEQGDSAMYLCASSQQGRYEQYFGPGTRLTVT.

This rearrangement joins TRBV7-2 to TRBJ2-5; TRBD1 aligns across 8 bases. V dropped 1 base and J dropped 4; count of bases not matched to a gene: 8. Germline values: CDR1 SGHTA, CDR2 FQGNSA. The CDR3 runs to 16 residues. The CDR3 DNA is TGTGCCAGCAGCTTAGAAGGACAGGGCCTGGGAGAGACCCAGTACTTC. Its translation: CASSLEGQGLGETQYF.

This sequence joins TRBV5-1 and TRBJ1-1; no clear D gene. V lost 4 bases and J lost 2, with 15 bases in between. This CDR3 is 15 amino acids long. Looked up from germline, CDR1 is SGHRS and CDR2 is YFSETQ. CDR3 in amino acids: CASSDYDGRNTEAFF. The CDR3 bases are TGCGCCAGCAGCGATTATGACGGTAGAAACACTGAAGCTTTCTTT.

J is TRBJ1-1 and V is TRBV11-3, with unresolved D. Trimming removed 5 bases from V and 4 bases from J, with 11 bases in between. The CDR3 loop spans 13 amino acids. CDR1 SGHNT and CDR2 YENEEA come from the germline V gene. The CDR3 spells CASSPPSSTEAFF. The CDR3 DNA reads as TGTGCCAGCAGCCCCCCCTCGAGCACTGAAGCTTTCTTT. The variable domain in full, completed from reference TRBV11-3 and TRBJ1-1, reads EAGVVQSPRYKIIEKKQPVAFWCNPISGHNTLYWYLQNLGQGPELLIRYENEEAVDDSQLPKDRFSAERLKGVDSTLKIQPAELGDSAVYLCASSPPSSTEAFFGQGTRLTVV.

V gene TRBV4-2 combines with J gene TRBJ1-4; 10 positions agree with TRBD1. Germline CDR1 is LGHNA and CDR2 is YNFKEQ. This CDR3 contains 21 residues. V was clipped by 1 base and J by 3 bases; unmatched bases: 17. The CDR3 DNA reads as TGTGCCAGCAGCCAAGCTCTCCCAGGACAGGGGGGCCTGAGGCCTAATGAAAAACTGTTTTTT. Translated, it gives CASSQALPGQGGLRPNEKLFF.

CDR3 sequence reads: CAISVAGQETQYF. The CDR3 DNA reads TGTGCCATCAGTGTGGCAGGACAAGAGACCCAGTACTTC. The genes are TRBV10-3 and TRBJ2-5; D ambiguous. CDR1 and CDR2 from the germline V gene are ENHRY and SYGVKD. V was clipped by 4 bases and J by 2 bases, with 8 bases between them. This CDR3 has 13 residues.

The chain combines TRBV30 with TRBJ2-1, with D possibly matching TRBD2 (5 bases). This CDR3 is 15 amino acids long. Germline loops: CDR1 GTSNPN, CDR2 SVGIG (reference sequence). The V and J ends lost 0 bases and 5 bases respectively, with 14 bases between them. The CDR3 reads CAWSVGVRMNNEQFF. CDR3 coding DNA: TGTGCCTGGAGTGTGGGAGTGCGGATGAACAATGAGCAGTTCTTC.

The J gene is TRBJ2-5, the V gene TRBV5-8, with a weak D call TRBD1 (6 bases). Germline V gene lookup returns CDR1 SGHTS and CDR2 YDEGEE. V lost 4 bases, J lost 3 bases, and 10 bases lay in between. The CDR3 has 13 amino acids. This CDR3 is CASSVRGKETQYF. Here the CDR3 DNA reads TGTGCCAGCAGCGTCAGGGGTAAAGAGACCCAGTACTTC.

The chain uses TRBV28 and TRBJ1-1; possible D gene TRBD1, 5 bases. This CDR3 spans 13 amino acids. V shed 6 bases and J shed 3 bases, with 11 bases lying between them. Germline V gene sequence: CDR1 MDHEN, CDR2 SYDVKM. The CDR3 protein is CASSPWGDTEAFF. CDR3 coding DNA: TGTGCCAGCAGCCCGTGGGGGGACACTGAAGCTTTCTTT.

The chain combines TRBV11-3 with TRBJ2-3; 9 nucleotides line up with TRBD2. The CDR3 is 19 amino acids. V dropped 1 base and J dropped 2; count of bases not matched to a gene: 13. Germline V gene sequence: CDR1 SGHNT, CDR2 YENEEA. For the CDR3, the DNA is TGTGCCAGCAGCTTAGGGGCCGCATTTAGCGGGAGTATCACAGATACGCAGTATTTT. Protein product: CASSLGAAFSGSITDTQYF.

This sequence joins TRBV6-1 and TRBJ2-5; D is undetermined. Germline V gives CDR1 MNHNS, CDR2 SASEGT. The CDR3 consists of 15 residues. V was clipped by 1 base and J by 4 bases, with 13 bases between them. CDR3 nucleotides: TGTGCCAGCAGTGAAGGGCCGGATTTCGTAGAGACCCAGTACTTC. It is translated as CASSEGPDFVETQYF.

This sequence joins TRBV19 and TRBJ1-5; D call uncertain. Germline-derived CDR1 and CDR2 are LNHDA and SQIVND (reference sequence). The CDR3 is made up of 13 amino acids. V gave up 5 bases and J gave up 3 bases, with 8 bases separating them. As DNA, the CDR3 is TGTGCCAGTAGTCGCTGGCTCAATCAGCCCCAGCATTTT. This translates into CASSRWLNQPQHF.

The genes are TRBV2 and TRBJ1-5; D is possibly TRBD1 (6 bases). Germline lookup yields CDR1 SNHLY and CDR2 FYNNEI. The V and J ends lost 4 bases and 6 bases respectively, with 13 bases between them. The CDR3 is made up of 14 amino acids. CDR3 sequence reads: CASSAGGNGQPQHF. Here the CDR3 DNA reads TGTGCCAGCAGTGCGGGGGGCAACGGTCAGCCCCAGCATTTT.

The chain carries TRBV2 and TRBJ2-7, with D perhaps being TRBD1 or TRBD2 (5 bases each). Germline V gives CDR1 SNHLY, CDR2 FYNNEI. The length of the CDR3 is 13 residues. Deletions cut 6 bases from V and 3 bases from J, with 12 bases between. CDR3 sequence: CASSQGPLYEQYF. As DNA, the CDR3 is TGTGCCAGCAGCCAGGGACCACTCTACGAGCAGTACTTC.

The chain combines TRBV15 with TRBJ2-7; a possible D gene is TRBD2 (5 bases). Trimming cost V 0 bases and J 2 bases, with 8 bases left between them. CDR3 length: 14 amino acids. The germline CDR1 and CDR2 sequences are LNHNV and YYDKDF (reference sequence). CDR3 residues: CATSREALAYEQYF. In DNA form, the CDR3 reads TGTGCCACCAGCAGAGAAGCACTAGCCTACGAGCAGTACTTC.